Following are 24 T cell receptor beta chains from one sample sequenced in a study of cytomegalovirus exposure and HLA in healthy donors. PCR used 60 Vbeta primers and 13 Jbeta primers. The protocol was immunoSEQ multiplex PCR, while the TCRdb copy is restricted to in-frame clones and leaves out a portion. This table has 150,000 to 250,000 clones, roughly 85% appearing once. The sequencing input was PBMCs. The receptors stem from a woman in her 50s in good health and CMV-seronegative.

V usage is TRBV28 and J usage is TRBJ2-7; a possible D gene is TRBD1 (5 bases). The CDR3 has 13 residues. Germline CDR1 is MDHEN and CDR2 is SYDVKM. With 6 bases removed from V and 2 bases from J, the gap between germline ends came to 11 bases. In nucleotides, the CDR3 is TGTGCCAGCAGAGAAGGGGTTCCCTACGAGCAGTACTTC. Amino acid sequence: CASREGVPYEQYF.

The V and J genes are TRBV10-3 and TRBJ2-5; a possible D gene is TRBD2 (6 bases). The J call may be faulty, since TRBJ2-7 better matches the DNA end. CDR3 length equals 15 residues. Germline lookup yields CDR1 ENHRY and CDR2 SYGVKD. The CDR3 sequence is CAISESGGDHYEQYF. In DNA form, the CDR3 reads TGTGCCATCAGTGAGTCGGGCGGGGACCACTACGAGCAGTACTTC.

V gene TRBV28 combines with J gene TRBJ2-4; D unclear. The V gene lost 4 bases and the J gene lost 8 bases, with 6 bases spanning the gap. The CDR3 totals 11 residues. Germline CDR1 MDHEN, CDR2 SYDVKM. The CDR3 protein is CASSYRDIQYF. DNA for the CDR3: TGTGCCAGCAGTTACCGGGACATTCAGTACTTC.

This clone was detected only a few times. The chain carries TRBV10-1 and TRBJ2-2, with TRBD2 as a possible D gene (5 bases). The CDR3 totals 14 residues. The ends were cut back, 6 bases at V and 2 bases at J, with 10 bases in the middle. The germline CDR1 and CDR2 sequences are WNHNN and SYGVQD (reference sequence). CDR3 sequence reads: CASRDSPNTGELFF. CDR3 in DNA: TGCGCCAGCAGGGACTCCCCTAACACCGGGGAGCTGTTTTTT.

The CDR3 region is CATSREGREGSGELFF. The CDR3 nucleotides are TGTGCCACCAGCAGAGAGGGGCGGGAGGGCTCCGGGGAGCTGTTTTTT. The chain links TRBV15 to TRBJ2-2, with TRBD2 matching over 9 bases. The junction had 5 bases not matched to a gene; V was cut back by 0 bases and J by 6 bases. Germline V gives CDR1 LNHNV, CDR2 YYDKDF (reference sequence). The CDR3 covers 16 residues.

This sequence joins TRBV28 and TRBJ2-3; 10 nucleotides match TRBD2. Germline values: CDR1 MDHEN, CDR2 SYDVKM. This CDR3 is 16 amino acids long. Germline trimming cut 3 bases from V and 6 bases from J; bases unmatched to any gene: 9. CDR3 in amino acids: CASSLAASGRWDTQYF. The CDR3 nucleotides are TGTGCCAGCAGTTTGGCGGCTAGCGGGAGATGGGATACGCAGTATTTT.

This sequence joins TRBV30 and TRBJ1-5, with D maybe TRBD1 (5 bases). Between the trimmed V and J ends, which lost 2 bases and 6 bases, there was a span of 14 bases. Germline loops: CDR1 GTSNPN, CDR2 SVGIG (reference sequence). CDR3 size: 14 residues. The CDR3 here is CAWSRRQTGQPQHF. CDR3 nucleotide sequence: TGTGCCTGGAGTCGGAGACAGACGGGTCAGCCCCAGCATTTT.

The rearrangement links TRBV6-4 to TRBJ1-1; 8 bases agree with TRBD1. The CDR3 sequence is 15 residues long. The germline V gene encodes CDR1 MRHNA and CDR2 SNTAGT. With V trimmed by 6 bases and J by 0 bases, 6 bases remained unmatched. The CDR3 loop reads CASRNRGYLNTEAFF. In DNA, the CDR3 is TGTGCCAGCAGAAACAGGGGGTATTTGAACACTGAAGCTTTCTTT.

The chain has TRBV2 and TRBJ2-3; D gene uncertain. Germline V gives CDR1 SNHLY, CDR2 FYNNEI. V lost 3 bases and J lost 6, with 7 bases in between. This CDR3 comprises 12 residues. The CDR3 is CASSEETDTQYF. The CDR3 coding sequence is TGTGCCAGCAGTGAGGAGACCGATACGCAGTATTTT. The full variable domain, in which reference TRBV2 and TRBJ2-3 provide the parts outside the CDR3, is EPEVTQTPSHQVTQMGQEVILRCVPISNHLYFYWYRQILGQKVEFLVSFYNNEISEKSEIFDDQFSVERPDGSNFTLKIRSTKLEDSAMYFCASSEETDTQYFGPGTRLTVL.

The chain carries TRBV6-1 and TRBJ2-5, with D possibly TRBD1 on 6 matching bases. Trimming left V 6 bases short and J 7 bases short, with 15 bases between. CDR1 MNHNS and CDR2 SASEGT come from the germline V gene. The CDR3 sequence is 13 residues long. This CDR3 reads CASSLTGPGTQYF. CDR3 DNA sequence: TGTGCCAGCAGCCTTACAGGGCCCGGGACCCAGTACTTC.

The chain recombines TRBV2 with TRBJ2-7; 9 bases map to TRBD2. The CDR3 loop spans 14 amino acids. J was trimmed by 4 bases and V by 5 bases; bases with no gene match: 6. Germline CDR1 is SNHLY and CDR2 is FYNNEI. DNA of the CDR3: TGTGCCAGCAGTAATAGCGGGAGTTTTTACGAGCAGTACTTC. Protein sequence: CASSNSGSFYEQYF.

V gene TRBV18 combines with J gene TRBJ2-7, with 8 bases matching TRBD1. With 5 bases clipped from V and 0 bases from J, the junction kept 3 bases outside the gene matches. CDR1 and CDR2 (germline): KGHSH, LQKENI. This CDR3 region has 14 residues. The CDR3, as DNA: TGTGCCAGCTCATGGGACAGGAACTCCTACGAGCAGTACTTC. This gives the protein CASSWDRNSYEQYF.

This chain links TRBV7-8 with TRBJ2-5; 14 positions agree with TRBD2. Per the germline V gene, CDR1 is SGHVS and CDR2 is FQNEAQ. This CDR3 has 19 residues. Trimming at V came to 0 bases and at J to 5 bases, leaving 11 bases not matched to a gene. The CDR3 DNA sequence: TGTGCCAGCAGCTTAGCCCGGGGAGGGACTAGCGGGAGAAGGGAGACCCAGTACTTC. It yields the protein CASSLARGGTSGRRETQYF.

This rearrangement joins TRBV28 to TRBJ2-5; TRBD2 matches at 9 bases. Germline CDR1 reads MDHEN; CDR2 reads SYDVKM. J gave up 6 bases and V 5 bases, and 7 bases lay outside the gene matches. The CDR3 contains 14 residues. The CDR3: CASSRLAGWKTQYF. The CDR3 DNA follows: TGTGCCAGCAGTCGCCTAGCGGGGTGGAAGACCCAGTACTTC.

The chain uses TRBV19 and TRBJ2-5, with D possibly being TRBD1 (6 bases). The CDR3 covers 16 residues. Per the germline V gene, CDR1 is LNHDA and CDR2 is SQIVND (reference sequence). With 5 bases removed from V and 7 bases from J, the gap between germline ends came to 23 bases. CDR3 amino acids: CASSPSGHPSGLTQYF. The CDR3 DNA sequence: TGTGCCAGTAGTCCTTCGGGACATCCTTCGGGGTTGACCCAGTACTTC. The whole variable domain, filled in from reference TRBV19 and TRBJ2-5, reads DGGITQSPKYLFRKEGQNVTLSCEQNLNHDAMYWYRQDPGQGLRLIYYSQIVNDFQKGDIAEGYSVSREKKESFPLTVTSAQKNPTAFYLCASSPSGHPSGLTQYFGPGTRLLVL.

The rearrangement links TRBV18 to TRBJ2-1, with 7 bases fitting TRBD1. Germline V gene data show CDR1 as KGHSH and CDR2 as LQKENI. The CDR3 totals 16 residues. V was pared by 0 bases and J by 0 bases, with 2 bases of the junction left unmatched. CDR3 sequence (DNA): TGTGCCAGCTCACCACCGGACAGGATCTCCTACAATGAGCAGTTCTTC. This codes for CASSPPDRISYNEQFF. Drawing the rest from reference TRBV18 and TRBJ2-1, the complete variable domain is NAGVMQNPRHLVRRRGQEARLRCSPMKGHSHVYWYRQLPEEGLKFMVYLQKENIIDESGMPKERFSAEFPKEGPSILRIQQVVRGDSAAYFCASSPPDRISYNEQFFGPGTRLTVL.

The chain employs TRBV6-5 and TRBJ1-5; TRBD1 matches at 9 bases. The germline V gene encodes CDR1 MNHEY and CDR2 SVGAGI. V gave up 5 bases and J gave up 2 bases; unmatched junction bases: 1. The CDR3 consists of 14 residues. The CDR3 spells CASSGTGRNQPQHF. In DNA form, the CDR3 reads TGTGCCAGCAGTGGGACAGGGCGCAATCAGCCCCAGCATTTT.

This chain uses TRBV5-1 with TRBJ2-3, with 14 nucleotides matching TRBD2. CDR3 length: 17 residues. Trimming cost V 4 bases and J 4 bases; bases outside gene matches: 8. From germline, CDR1 is SGHRS and CDR2 YFSETQ. Here the CDR3 reads CASSGRLAGGGADTQYF. The CDR3 region has the DNA TGCGCCAGCAGCGGGAGACTAGCGGGAGGGGGAGCAGATACGCAGTATTTT.

The chain carries TRBV27 and TRBJ2-3, with D maybe TRBD2 (6 bases). Germline V gene data show CDR1 as MNHEY and CDR2 as SMNVEV (reference sequence). The CDR3 runs 14 residues. Trimming left V 5 bases short and J 6 bases short, with 15 bases between. This CDR3 is CASSAQSSGDTQYF. The CDR3 region has the DNA TGTGCCAGCAGTGCGCAGTCGAGCGGGGATACGCAGTATTTT.

The chain has TRBV15 and TRBJ1-1, with a possible D match to TRBD1 (5 bases). Germline V gives CDR1 LNHNV, CDR2 YYDKDF (reference sequence). V lost 7 bases and J 5 bases, leaving 20 bases between the germline ends. This CDR3 has 15 amino acids. The CDR3 here is CATNRGSDRPTEAFF. The CDR3 DNA follows: TGTGCCACCAACCGGGGGAGCGATCGCCCTACTGAAGCTTTCTTT. Filled out from reference TRBV15 and TRBJ1-1, the complete variable domain reads DAMVIQNPRYQVTQFGKPVTLSCSQTLNHNVMYWYQQKSSQAPKLLFHYYDKDFNNEADTPDNFQSRRPNTSFCFLDIRSPGLGDTAMYLCATNRGSDRPTEAFFGQGTRLTVV.

The rearrangement joins TRBV28 to TRBJ2-7, with D possibly being TRBD2 (5 bases). The V end lost 2 bases, the J end lost 7 bases, and 18 bases lay between the germline ends. Germline V CDR1 and CDR2: MDHEN, SYDVKM. The CDR3 is 15 residues long. CDR3 nucleotide sequence: TGTGCCAGCAGTTTACCCCCGGCGGCCGCGGGTGAGCAGTACTTC. It translates to CASSLPPAAAGEQYF. The variable domain in full, completed from reference TRBV28 and TRBJ2-7, reads DVKVTQSSRYLVKRTGEKVFLECVQDMDHENMFWYRQDPGLGLRLIYFSYDVKMKEKGDIPEGYSVSREKKERFSLILESASTNQTSMYLCASSLPPAAAGEQYFGPGTRLTVT.

V is TRBV18 and J is TRBJ1-1; D may be TRBD1 (6 bases). The length of the CDR3 is 15 residues. Germline V gene sequence: CDR1 KGHSH, CDR2 LQKENI. The V end lost 3 bases, the J end lost 1 base, and 12 bases lay between the germline ends. CDR3 region: CASSPYLQGNTEAFF. In nucleotides, the CDR3 is TGTGCCAGCTCACCTTACCTACAGGGGAACACTGAAGCTTTCTTT. Full variable domain (rest looked up from reference TRBV18 and TRBJ1-1): NAGVMQNPRHLVRRRGQEARLRCSPMKGHSHVYWYRQLPEEGLKFMVYLQKENIIDESGMPKERFSAEFPKEGPSILRIQQVVRGDSAAYFCASSPYLQGNTEAFFGQGTRLTVV.

The V call is TRBV28, the J call TRBJ2-5; D unclear. The ends were cut back, 4 bases at V and 4 bases at J, with 16 bases in the middle. This CDR3 region has 15 residues. CDR1 is MDHEN, CDR2 SYDVKM, per germline. This CDR3 reads CASSSSIAPRETQYF. The CDR3 DNA reads as TGTGCCAGCAGTTCCTCAATAGCCCCCCGAGAGACCCAGTACTTC.

This clone was detected a few times. The rearrangement uses TRBV18 and TRBJ1-3; D unclear. Deletions cut 5 bases from V and 3 bases from J, with 5 bases between. This CDR3 has 12 amino acids. Germline V gene lookup returns CDR1 KGHSH and CDR2 LQKENI. Here the CDR3 DNA reads TGTGCCAGCTCAACCTATGGAAACACCATATATTTT. This gives the protein CASSTYGNTIYF. The whole variable domain, remainder taken from reference TRBV18 and TRBJ1-3, is NAGVMQNPRHLVRRRGQEARLRCSPMKGHSHVYWYRQLPEEGLKFMVYLQKENIIDESGMPKERFSAEFPKEGPSILRIQQVVRGDSAAYFCASSTYGNTIYFGEGSWLTVV.